This record covers a single T cell receptor (beta chain). The ends were cut back, 2 bases at V and 2 bases at J, with 9 bases in the middle. CDR1 and CDR2 (germline): MNHNY, SVGAGI (reference sequence). This CDR3 has 15 residues. This entry is derived from a study of cytomegalovirus exposure and HLA in healthy donors. The PCR employed 60 Vbeta primers together with 13 Jbeta primers. Libraries were prepared by immunoSEQ multiplex PCR; TCRdb keeps only in-frame clonotypes and omits some of them. The profile covers approximately 110,000 clones, with 80% appearing a single time and 0.24% taken by the ten largest.

The sequence came from a man aged 45-60 years in good health and CMV-seronegative. The chain employs TRBV6-6 and TRBJ2-2; tentatively, D is TRBD2 (6 bases). Sequencing used PBMCs. The CDR3 bases are TGTGCCAGCAGTTACGGAGGGAGTAACACCGGGGAGCTGTTTTTT. Translating it yields CASSYGGSNTGELFF.